This passage covers 10 T cell receptor beta chains from one sample sequenced in a study of tumor-infiltrating lymphocytes in primary liver carcinoma. The blood RNA (from unsorted whole blood) was obtained, and germline DNA was also extracted. Synthesis of TCR beta cDNA was carried out from 450 to 650 ng total RNA with a constant-region primer. Three-round nested multiplex PCR performed with slightly modified ARM-PCR produced the TCR beta libraries. Investigators reported that the first two PCR rounds, at roughly 10 cycles each, used TRBV1-TRBV30 forward primers with a C-beta reverse primer. TCRdb re-called the multiplex PCR reads with MiXCR, one entry per CDR3 protein. The table lists 150,000 to 200,000 distinct CDR3 sequences, 60% of them singletons. The sequencing sample was made of peripheral blood. All receptors come from a middle-aged man with primary liver carcinoma and hepatitis B virus infection.

V and J are TRBV29-1 and TRBJ2-2, with 15 bases fitting TRBD2. J lost 7 bases, V lost 8 bases, and 8 bases had no gene match. CDR1 is SQVTM and CDR2 is ANQGSEA in the germline V gene. The CDR3 runs to 15 residues. The CDR3 DNA follows: TGCAGCAGGGGACTAGCGGGAGGCAGGGTCGGGGAGCTGTTTTTT. It specifies CSRGLAGGRVGELFF.

The CDR3 bases are TGTGCCAGCAGCCAAGATTACGGCTCCGGCGCTGAAGCTTTCTTT. It encodes CASSQDYGSGAEAFF. The gene calls are TRBV14 and TRBJ1-1; D is unresolved. The V gene's germline CDR1 is SGHDN and CDR2 FVKESK. The CDR3 is 15 residues long. Trimming took off 0 bases at V and 6 bases at J, with 14 bases between the two ends.

Remarks on this clonotype: This clone may be a read error of a much larger clone one base away. The chain combines TRBV20-1 with TRBJ2-1, with TRBD2 matching 7 bases. Germline V CDR1 and CDR2: DFQATT, SNEGSKA (reference sequence). The junction had 10 bases not matched to a gene; V was cut back by 3 bases and J by 8 bases. This CDR3 region has 14 residues. CDR3 in amino acids: CSASSSGLYDEQFF. The DNA of the CDR3 is TGCAGTGCTAGTAGTAGCGGGTTATACGATGAGCAGTTCTTC.

Regarding this clonotype: Just one base apart from a much larger clone, this may be a read error. The chain employs TRBV10-1 and TRBJ1-1; the D gene is possibly TRBD1 (5 bases). Germline V CDR1 and CDR2: WNHNN, SYGVQD (reference sequence). This CDR3 is 13 amino acids long. This chain's CDR3 is CASSLTENTETFF. The CDR3, as DNA: TGCGCCAGCAGTCTGACAGAGAACACTGAAACTTTCTTT.

V is TRBV6-5 and J is TRBJ1-2, with D perhaps matching TRBD1 (6 bases). The CDR3 has 15 residues. Per the germline V gene, CDR1 is MNHEY and CDR2 is SVGAGI. V lost 0 bases to trimming and J lost 4 bases, with 12 bases between them. The CDR3 reads CASSYSLGTSYGYTF. CDR3 DNA sequence: TGTGCCAGCAGTTACTCGCTCGGGACATCCTATGGCTACACCTTC.

This clonotype was recorded only once. The V and J genes are TRBV11-1 and TRBJ2-7; tentative D call: TRBD2 (6 bases). This CDR3 comprises 12 residues. Germline values: CDR1 SGHAT, CDR2 FQDESV (reference sequence). With 7 bases removed from V and 7 bases from J, the gap between germline ends came to 14 bases. This CDR3 is CASNSEGEEQYF. The CDR3 nucleotides are TGTGCCAGCAACTCGGAGGGCGAGGAGCAGTACTTC.

The sample holds a few counts of this clonotype. The chain employs TRBV6-5 and TRBJ1-2, with 10 positions matching TRBD1. J lost 8 bases, V lost 5 bases, and 11 bases had no gene match. The germline V gene has CDR1 MNHEY and CDR2 SVGAGI. The CDR3 runs to 15 residues. The CDR3 coding sequence is TGTGCCAGCAGTAGAAGACAGGGGGCGTTGGGAGGCTACACCTTC. This encodes CASSRRQGALGGYTF.

The gene calls are TRBV28 and TRBJ2-7, with 7 nucleotides matching TRBD2. V was clipped by 9 bases and J by 2 bases; unmatched bases: 7. Germline-derived CDR1 and CDR2 are MDHEN and SYDVKM. CDR3 length equals 13 residues. CDR3 region: CASLAGVTYEQYF. The CDR3 DNA sequence: TGTGCCAGTTTGGCGGGGGTAACCTACGAGCAGTACTTC.

Remarks on this clonotype: A much larger clone differs by one base, so this may be a read error. The chain couples TRBV11-2 to TRBJ1-4; no clear D gene. The CDR3 is made up of 12 amino acids. Looked up from germline, CDR1 is SGHAT and CDR2 is FQNNGV. CDR3 sequence reads: CSSSLFREKLFF. The CDR3 DNA reads TGTTCCAGCAGCCTTTTTCGTGAAAAACTGTTTTTT.

The rearrangement links TRBV6-1 to TRBJ2-7; D is undetermined. The CDR3 contains 13 residues. The V end was cut by 9 bases, the J end by 1 base, with 13 bases between. The germline V gene encodes CDR1 MNHNS and CDR2 SASEGT. The CDR3 is CASDRTGSYEQYF. The CDR3 DNA reads as TGTGCCAGTGATCGGACGGGTTCCTACGAGCAGTACTTC.